This TCR beta chain was profiled in a study of shared clonotypes between healthy human individuals. Study-level results: The rarefaction results pointed to incomplete sorted-subset sequencing despite large depth.

As regards this clone: Its matching antigen is unknown.

The assay was immunoSEQ multiplex PCR, and TCRdb's table has in-frame clones only and misses some. The sample includes hundreds of thousands of clones, less than 98% of them seen just once. Trimming cost V 0 bases and J 4 bases, with 9 bases left between them. The germline V gene encodes CDR1 MNHEY and CDR2 SVGAGI. The CDR3 is 14 residues long. V and J are TRBV6-5 and TRBJ1-2; D is undetermined. Source material: naive CD4+ T cells sorted from blood. Subset here: CD45RA+ positively selected. The origin of this receptor is a woman in her twenties or thirties in good health. In nucleotides, the CDR3 is TGTGCCAGCAGTTACTCGAGGCAGAGCTATGGCTACACCTTC. The encoded protein is CASSYSRQSYGYTF.